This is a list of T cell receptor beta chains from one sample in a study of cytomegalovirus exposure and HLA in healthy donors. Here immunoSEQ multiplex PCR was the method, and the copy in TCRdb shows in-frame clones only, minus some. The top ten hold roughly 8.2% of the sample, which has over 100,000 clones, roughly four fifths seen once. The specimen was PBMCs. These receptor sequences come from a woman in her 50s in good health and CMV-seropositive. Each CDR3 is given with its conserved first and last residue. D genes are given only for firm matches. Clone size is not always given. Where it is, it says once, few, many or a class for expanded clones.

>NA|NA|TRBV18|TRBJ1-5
CASSEGQYNQPQHF
TGTGCCAGCTCAGAAGGACAGTACAATCAGCCCCAGCATTTT
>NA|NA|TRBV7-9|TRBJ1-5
CASSPGGHSNQPQHF
TGTGCCAGCAGTCCCGGGGGGCATAGCAATCAGCCCCAGCATTTT
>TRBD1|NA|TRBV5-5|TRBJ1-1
CASSSRGRETEAFF
TGTGCCAGCAGCAGCAGGGGGAGAGAAACTGAAGCTTTCTTT
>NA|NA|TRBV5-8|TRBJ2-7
CASSLAAGYEQYF
TGTGCCAGCAGCTTGGCCGCGGGGTACGAGCAGTACTTC
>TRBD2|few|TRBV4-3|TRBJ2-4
CASSQFMSGGAKNIQYF
TGCGCCAGCAGCCAATTTATGTCGGGGGGGGCCAAAAACATTCAGTACTTC
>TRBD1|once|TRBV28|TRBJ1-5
CASSYLTGGDDQPQHF
TGTGCCAGCAGTTACTTGACAGGGGGCGACGATCAGCCCCAGCATTTT
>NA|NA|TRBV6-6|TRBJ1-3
CASSYPAGAGNTIYF
TGTGCCAGCAGTTACCCGGCAGGGGCAGGAAACACCATATATTTT
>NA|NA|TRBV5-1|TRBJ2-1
CASGSEGNEQFF
TGCGCCAGCGGGAGCGAAGGTAATGAGCAGTTCTTC
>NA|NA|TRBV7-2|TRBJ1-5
CASSLVGGLNQPQHF
TGTGCCAGCAGCTTAGTGGGGGGGCTAAACCAGCCCCAGCATTTT
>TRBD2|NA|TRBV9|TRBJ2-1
CASSPRLAAYNEQFF
TGTGCCAGCAGCCCGCGACTAGCGGCCTACAATGAGCAGTTCTTC
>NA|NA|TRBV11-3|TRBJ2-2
CASSFRDGELFF
TGTGCCAGCAGCTTCCGGGATGGGGAGCTGTTTTTT
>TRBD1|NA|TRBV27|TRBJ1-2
CASSFSTGGGEGYTF
TGTGCCAGCAGTTTTTCGACAGGGGGCGGAGAGGGCTACACCTTC
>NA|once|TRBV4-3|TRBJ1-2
CASTPTMADYGYTF
TGCGCCAGCACCCCTACAATGGCGGACTATGGCTACACCTTC
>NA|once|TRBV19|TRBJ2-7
CASSTSTGSYEQYF
TGTGCCAGTAGTACATCGACGGGATCCTACGAGCAGTACTTC
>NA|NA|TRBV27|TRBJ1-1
CASSFLTGEAFF
TGTGCCAGCAGTTTTCTCACAGGGGAAGCTTTCTTT
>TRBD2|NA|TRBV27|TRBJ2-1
CASSLYPGLAGGKQFF
TGTGCCAGCAGTTTATACCCGGGACTAGCGGGAGGGAAGCAGTTCTTC
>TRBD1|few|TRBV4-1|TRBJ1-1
CASSQGQGDTEAFF
TGCGCCAGCAGCCAAGGACAGGGGGACACTGAAGCTTTCTTT
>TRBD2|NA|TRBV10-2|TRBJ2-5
CASSESRVAGGQVETQYF
TGCGCCAGCAGTGAGTCCAGGGTAGCGGGAGGTCAGGTGGAGACCCAGTACTTC
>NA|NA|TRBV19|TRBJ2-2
CASSIGRTLNTGELFF
TGTGCCAGTAGTATAGGACGGACTCTGAACACCGGGGAGCTGTTTTTT